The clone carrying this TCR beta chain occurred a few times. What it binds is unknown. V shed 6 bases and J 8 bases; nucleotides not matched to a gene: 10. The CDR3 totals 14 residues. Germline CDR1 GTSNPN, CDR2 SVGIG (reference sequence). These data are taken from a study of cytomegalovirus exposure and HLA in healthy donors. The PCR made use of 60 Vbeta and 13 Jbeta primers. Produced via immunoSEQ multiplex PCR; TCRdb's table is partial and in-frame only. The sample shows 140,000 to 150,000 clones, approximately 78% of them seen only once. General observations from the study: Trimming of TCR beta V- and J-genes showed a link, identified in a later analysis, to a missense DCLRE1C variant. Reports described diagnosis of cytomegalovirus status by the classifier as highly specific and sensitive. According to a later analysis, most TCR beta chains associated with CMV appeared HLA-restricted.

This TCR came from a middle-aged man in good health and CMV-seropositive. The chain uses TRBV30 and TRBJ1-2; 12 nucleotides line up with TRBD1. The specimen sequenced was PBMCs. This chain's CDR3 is CACHWDRGLQGYTF. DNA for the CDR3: TGTGCCTGTCACTGGGACAGGGGGCTTCAGGGCTACACCTTC.